Listed here are 6 T cell receptor beta chains from one sample, sequenced in a study of T cells in Graves' hyperthyroidism and ophthalmopathy. Amplification targeted TCR beta CDR3 regions from RNA transcripts. HTBI primers were used for first-round RT-PCR of the TCR CDR3. TCRdb reanalysed the multiplex PCR reads using MiXCR and keeps one entry per CDR3 protein. The table records over 150,000 distinct CDR3 sequences, over 15% of them present only once. Sequenced: blood. These receptor sequences come from a woman between 45 and 60 years old with Graves' hyperthyroidism.

This clonotype was detected many times. The V and J genes are TRBV2 and TRBJ1-3; D is ambiguous. The CDR3 extends over 16 amino acids. The V end was cut by 4 bases, the J end by 4 bases, with 17 bases between. Germline V gene sequence: CDR1 SNHLY, CDR2 FYNNEI. CDR3 in amino acids: CASSVQHLLFGNTIYF. In DNA, the CDR3 is TGTGCCAGCAGTGTTCAGCACCTGCTCTTCGGAAACACCATATATTTT. Based on the CDR3 plus reference TRBV2 and TRBJ1-3, the full variable domain is EPEVTQTPSHQVTQMGQEVILRCVPISNHLYFYWYRQILGQKVEFLVSFYNNEISEKSEIFDDQFSVERPDGSNFTLKIRSTKLEDSAMYFCASSVQHLLFGNTIYFGEGSWLTVV.

This clonotype was detected many times. V gene TRBV5-1 combines with J gene TRBJ1-1; no definite D call. Germline lookup yields CDR1 SGHRS and CDR2 YFSETQ. Trimming took off 1 base at V and 3 bases at J, with 13 bases between the two ends. This CDR3 contains 15 residues. The DNA of the CDR3 is TGCGCCAGCAGCTTGCGTCCGGGATCGGACACTGAAGCTTTCTTT. Amino acid sequence: CASSLRPGSDTEAFF. The whole variable domain, remainder taken from reference TRBV5-1 and TRBJ1-1, is KAGVTQTPRYLIKTRGQQVTLSCSPISGHRSVSWYQQTPGQGLQFLFEYFSETQRNKGNFPGRFSGRQFSNSRSEMNVSTLELGDSALYLCASSLRPGSDTEAFFGQGTRLTVV.

This clonotype was observed many times. V gene TRBV6-1 combines with J gene TRBJ2-7; D not certain. CDR1 is MNHNS, CDR2 SASEGT, per germline. V was pared by 5 bases and J by 3 bases, with 5 bases between. This CDR3 is built from 11 residues. This chain's CDR3 is CASSSYYEQYF. The CDR3 DNA reads TGTGCCAGCAGTTCCTACTACGAGCAGTACTTC.

This clonotype has just a few counts. The chain joins TRBV15 to TRBJ1-2; D unclear. Trimming took 4 bases from V and 8 from J, leaving 14 bases between them. CDR3 length equals 13 residues. The germline CDR1 and CDR2 sequences are LNHNV and YYDKDF (reference sequence). In DNA form, the CDR3 reads TGTGCCACCAGCAATAGACCCACCGGAGGCTACACCTTC. It yields the protein CATSNRPTGGYTF.

The table lists this clonotype with many counts. This chain connects TRBV28 to TRBJ1-4; D is unresolved. CDR3 size: 15 residues. Germline CDR1 MDHEN, CDR2 SYDVKM. Trimming left V 3 bases short and J 2 bases short, with 10 bases between. The CDR3 is CASSLPRETNEKLFF. The CDR3, as DNA: TGTGCCAGCAGTTTGCCGAGGGAGACTAATGAAAAACTGTTTTTT.

This clonotype was recorded many times. The gene calls are TRBV29-1 and TRBJ2-1; the D gene is possibly TRBD1 (5 bases). The CDR3 contains 13 residues. Germline V gene sequence: CDR1 SQVTM, CDR2 ANQGSEA. V was clipped by 6 bases and J by 5 bases, with 14 bases between them. This CDR3 is CSVHLGANNEQFF. In nucleotides, the CDR3 is TGCAGCGTCCACTTAGGGGCAAACAATGAGCAGTTCTTC.